This passage covers 8 T cell receptor beta chains from one sample sequenced in a study of blood T cell repertoires in COVID-19. Libraries were prepared by immunoSEQ multiplex PCR; TCRdb keeps only in-frame clonotypes and omits some of them. The data show 310,000 or so clones, 87% seen once. The sequenced sample consisted of peripheral blood. Receptors originate from a young man with COVID-19, enrolled during active disease.

The chain uses TRBV12-3 or TRBV12-4 and TRBJ2-7; 8 nucleotides line up with TRBD2. The CDR3 has 13 amino acids. The V segment lost 3 bases and the J segment 4 bases; nucleotides outside the gene matches: 2. CDR3 DNA: TGTGCCAGCAGTTTTCCGGGAGGGTACGAGCAGTACTTC. This codes for CASSFPGGYEQYF.

This chain connects TRBV5-1 to TRBJ2-7; 8 bases are shared with TRBD1. The J segment lost 1 base and the V segment lost 0 bases, leaving 0 bases of the junction unmatched. CDR3 length: 14 residues. Germline-derived CDR1 and CDR2 are SGHRS and YFSETQ. Here the CDR3 reads CASSLGDRSYEQYF. Here the CDR3 DNA reads TGCGCCAGCAGCTTGGGGGACAGGTCCTACGAGCAGTACTTC.

The chain employs TRBV11-2 and TRBJ2-7, with a tentative D call TRBD2 (6 bases). The CDR3 spans 13 residues. The V and J ends lost 1 base and 3 bases respectively, with 7 bases between them. Germline V gene lookup returns CDR1 SGHAT and CDR2 FQNNGV. Here the CDR3 DNA reads TGTGCCAGCAGCTTAGGGGAGGTCTACGAGCAGTACTTC. This encodes CASSLGEVYEQYF.

About this clone: This CDR3 is also generated by other DNA sequences in the sample. CDR3 amino acids: CASSLGQGGTEAFF. The CDR3 nucleotides are TGTGCCAGCAGCTTAGGACAGGGAGGCACTGAAGCTTTCTTT. V is TRBV11-2 and J is TRBJ1-1, with 7 bases identical to TRBD1. V trimming: 1 base; J trimming: 4 bases; junction bases outside the gene matches: 3. Germline CDR1 is SGHAT and CDR2 is FQNNGV. This CDR3 region has 14 residues.

This chain joins TRBV5-4 and TRBJ1-1; no firm D call. Germline V gene data show CDR1 as SGHNT and CDR2 as YYREEE (reference sequence). The CDR3 length is 14 residues. V was shortened by 4 bases and J by 1 base, with 11 bases between the two germline ends. DNA for the CDR3: TGTGCCAGCAGCCCTGGGAGCACGAACACTGAAGCTTTCTTT. This translates into CASSPGSTNTEAFF.

This chain joins TRBV7-9 and TRBJ1-6; tentatively, D is TRBD1 (5 bases). V lost 5 bases, J lost 8 bases, and 16 bases lay in between. The CDR3 loop spans 15 amino acids. Germline lookup yields CDR1 SEHNR and CDR2 FQNEAQ (reference sequence). The CDR3 is CASSALAWGDSPLHF. Written as DNA, the CDR3 is TGTGCCAGCAGCGCACTCGCGTGGGGCGATTCACCCCTCCACTTT.

The chain uses TRBV28 and TRBJ1-4; D is unclear. V lost 4 bases to trimming and J lost 6 bases, with 15 bases between them. Germline V gene lookup returns CDR1 MDHEN and CDR2 SYDVKM. The CDR3 is 15 residues long. The CDR3 DNA sequence: TGTGCCAGCAGTTATATGCGGGCACCAGATGAAAAACTGTTTTTT. Amino acid sequence: CASSYMRAPDEKLFF.

J is TRBJ1-1 and V is TRBV10-3, with 8 bases matching TRBD1. Germline CDR1 ENHRY, CDR2 SYGVKD. V dropped 10 bases and J dropped 0; count of bases not matched to a gene: 13. CDR3 length equals 16 residues. In DNA form, the CDR3 reads TGTGCCACCAAAGGGGACAGGACGATTATGAACACTGAAGCTTTCTTT. It translates to CATKGDRTIMNTEAFF.